These 24 T cell receptor beta chains were all obtained from the same sample, sequenced in a study of early T cells in non-severe SARS-CoV-2 infection (dated by TCRdb to 2020 to 2022). The library came from 5' RACE. Sequencer: NextSeq 500. Clones were called with MiXCR by TCRdb after fastp trimmed the public reads at Q25, and only in-frame beta chains were retained. Duplicate CDR3 protein sequences are folded into a single record with the most common DNA and genes. Present in this sample are about 80,000 distinct CDR3 sequences, approximately 16% of which were seen just once. The ten most abundant clones make up approximately 2.9% of the sample. The sequenced material came from whole blood. These receptors were taken from an adult who was a healthcare worker with PCR-confirmed SARS-CoV-2 infection or an uninfected control (not recorded which).

This clonotype was counted many times. This chain connects TRBV6-4 to TRBJ2-1; D remains unclear. The CDR3 runs to 12 residues. Germline V gene lookup returns CDR1 MRHNA and CDR2 SNTAGT. The V end lost 2 bases, the J end lost 7 bases, and 6 bases lay between the germline ends. The CDR3 is CASSDPSNEQFF. CDR3 in DNA: TGTGCCAGCAGTGACCCGAGTAATGAGCAGTTCTTC.

The chain joins TRBV6-5 to TRBJ2-1; TRBD2 matches 8 bases. V shed 4 bases, J shed 0 bases, and the junction held 8 bases outside the gene matches. The V gene's germline CDR1 is MNHEY and CDR2 SVGAGI. The CDR3 totals 17 residues. CDR3 protein: CASSSSRGGSSYNEQFF. DNA for the CDR3: TGTGCCAGCAGTTCCTCTCGCGGGGGGAGCTCCTACAATGAGCAGTTCTTC.

This clonotype was recorded a few times. The CDR3 region is CASSFKGGFPPETQYF. As DNA, the CDR3 is TGTGCCAGCAGCTTCAAGGGTGGGTTCCCTCCAGAGACCCAGTACTTC. The chain couples TRBV7-9 to TRBJ2-5; D uncertain. Per germline, CDR1 SEHNR and CDR2 FQNEAQ (reference sequence). The CDR3 extends over 16 amino acids. V was trimmed by 3 bases and J by 4 bases, leaving 18 bases between them.

In its sample, this clonotype was seen a few times. The chain is built from TRBV10-1 and TRBJ2-1; perhaps TRBD2 as D (6 bases). Looked up from germline, CDR1 is WNHNN and CDR2 is SYGVQD (reference sequence). The CDR3 has 12 residues. V was shortened by 8 bases and J by 9 bases, with 14 bases between the two germline ends. CDR3 sequence: CASGGTHGEQFF. As DNA, the CDR3 is TGCGCCAGCGGGGGGACCCACGGTGAGCAGTTCTTC.

This clonotype has a handful of counts. The chain couples TRBV6-1 to TRBJ2-1; D is uncertain. This CDR3 is 16 amino acids long. The V and J ends lost 3 bases and 0 bases respectively, with 12 bases between them. Germline V gene lookup returns CDR1 MNHNS and CDR2 SASEGT. CDR3 in DNA: TGTGCCAGCAGTGAGGGGTGGAGATCCTCCTACAATGAGCAGTTCTTC. As protein: CASSEGWRSSYNEQFF.

The V call is TRBV11-1, the J call TRBJ2-1; maybe TRBD1 (6 bases). CDR1 and CDR2 (germline): SGHAT, FQDESV (reference sequence). V was cut by 5 bases and J by 0 bases, with 14 bases left in between. The CDR3 spans 16 residues. The CDR3 coding sequence is TGTGCCAGCAGCGCACAGGGCCCCCTCTCCTACAATGAGCAGTTCTTC. This translates into CASSAQGPLSYNEQFF.

This clonotype was recorded a few times. This chain joins TRBV20-1 and TRBJ2-7; D is tentatively TRBD1 or TRBD2 (6 bases each). Germline CDR1 is DFQATT and CDR2 is SNEGSKA (reference sequence). V shed 0 bases and J shed 4 bases, with 10 bases lying between them. CDR3 size: 13 residues. In nucleotides, the CDR3 is TGCAGTGCTAGAGATAGGGGGGAATACGAGCAGTACTTC. Its translation: CSARDRGEYEQYF.

V and J are TRBV7-3 and TRBJ1-3; D uncertain. The germline V and J ends were trimmed by 8 bases and 3 bases, with 11 bases remaining between them. CDR3 length: 13 residues. In germline, CDR1 is SGHTA, CDR2 FQGTGA. Here the CDR3 reads CASAEGHGNTIYF. CDR3 bases: TGTGCCAGCGCAGAGGGCCATGGAAACACCATATATTTT.

The rearrangement links TRBV29-1 to TRBJ2-1, with D possibly TRBD2 on 6 matching bases. The CDR3 covers 12 residues. The germline gives CDR1 SQVTM, CDR2 ANQGSEA. Trimming pared 2 bases from V and 9 bases from J, leaving 11 bases between. The CDR3 nucleotides read TGCAGCGTTGAACTAGCGCGCAGTGAGCAGTTCTTC. Translating it yields CSVELARSEQFF.

In its sample, this clonotype was seen a few times. The CDR3 bases are TGTGCCAGCAGCCAAGATTCAGGCGGGACACATGGCTACACCTTC. Residues: CASSQDSGGTHGYTF. This chain uses TRBV14 with TRBJ1-2; D is possibly TRBD1 (6 bases). This CDR3 has 15 residues. Germline-derived CDR1 and CDR2 are SGHDN and FVKESK. V lost 0 bases and J lost 6, with 14 bases in between.

This clonotype has a count of ten or more. The rearrangement uses TRBV12-3 or TRBV12-4 and TRBJ2-7, with D possibly being TRBD2 (7 bases). V was shortened by 7 bases and J by 3 bases, with 16 bases between the two germline ends. This CDR3 is built from 14 residues. The CDR3 DNA is TGTGCCAGCAAATCGAGGGGGGGGAGCTACGAGCAGTACTTC. Protein sequence: CASKSRGGSYEQYF.

The genes are TRBV6-1 and TRBJ2-3; 10 bases line up with TRBD2. The CDR3 has 16 amino acids. The germline V gene encodes CDR1 MNHNS and CDR2 SASEGT. V gave up 4 bases and J gave up 2 bases; unmatched junction bases: 6. This CDR3 is CASSVNSGGLTDTQYF. The CDR3 DNA sequence: TGTGCCAGCAGTGTTAATAGCGGGGGGCTCACAGATACGCAGTATTTT.

This clonotype was seen only a few times. CDR3 nucleotide sequence: TGTGCCAGCAGTACTGGACAGGGTCACTATAGCAATCAGCCCCAGCATTTT. It is translated as CASSTGQGHYSNQPQHF. The gene calls are TRBV6-6 and TRBJ1-5, with 8 bases fitting TRBD1. J gave up 0 bases and V 5 bases, and 9 bases lay outside the gene matches. The V gene's germline CDR1 is MNHNY and CDR2 SVGAGI (reference sequence). The CDR3 has 17 amino acids.

The V and J genes are TRBV27 and TRBJ1-1; no definite D call. V was trimmed by 4 bases and J by 0 bases, leaving 6 bases between them. This CDR3 spans 13 amino acids. Per the germline V gene, CDR1 is MNHEY and CDR2 is SMNVEV (reference sequence). CDR3: CASSSRMNTEAFF. As DNA, the CDR3 is TGTGCCAGCAGTTCCAGAATGAACACTGAAGCTTTCTTT.

V gene TRBV25-1 combines with J gene TRBJ2-3; D remains unclear. Trimming left V 3 bases short and J 1 base short, with 5 bases between. Looked up from germline, CDR1 is MGHDK and CDR2 is SYGVNS. There are 13 residues in the CDR3. The CDR3 nucleotides read TGTGCCAGCAGTGATGCCGGCACAGATACGCAGTATTTT. As protein: CASSDAGTDTQYF.

This clonotype appeared a few times. The chain combines TRBV7-6 with TRBJ2-3, with D possibly called TRBD1 or TRBD2 (5 bases each). The CDR3 loop spans 14 amino acids. Germline CDR1 reads SGHVS; CDR2 reads FNYEAQ. V was shortened by 4 bases and J by 6 bases, with 14 bases between the two germline ends. The CDR3 DNA reads TGTGCCAGCAGCTCCCGGGACCTCCGGGATACGCAGTATTTT. This translates into CASSSRDLRDTQYF.

This clonotype was seen a handful of times. The rearrangement links TRBV18 to TRBJ2-7, with D perhaps matching TRBD1 (6 bases). Between the trimmed V and J ends, which lost 2 bases and 2 bases, there was a span of 13 bases. Germline CDR1 reads KGHSH; CDR2 reads LQKENI. The CDR3 runs to 15 residues. This CDR3 is CASSPSVGQPYEQYF. Written as DNA, the CDR3 is TGTGCCAGCTCACCATCGGTCGGACAGCCCTACGAGCAGTACTTC.

Only a few counts were recorded for this clonotype. The chain is built from TRBV7-6 and TRBJ1-6, with 10 bases that match TRBD1. Per germline, CDR1 SGHVS and CDR2 FNYEAQ. V dropped 3 bases and J dropped 6; count of bases not matched to a gene: 8. This CDR3 has 17 amino acids. CDR3 protein: CASSLATGQGINSPLHF. Here the CDR3 DNA reads TGTGCCAGCAGCTTGGCCACGGGACAGGGGATTAATTCACCCCTCCACTTT.

V and J are TRBV24-1 and TRBJ2-5; no firm D call. The V end lost 4 bases, the J end lost 4 bases, and 12 bases lay between the germline ends. CDR3 length: 14 residues. CDR1 and CDR2 from the germline V gene are KGHDR and SFDVKD. The CDR3 loop reads CATSEPLKAETQYF. CDR3 bases: TGTGCCACCAGTGAACCCCTTAAGGCAGAGACCCAGTACTTC.

V is TRBV7-6 and J is TRBJ2-5; 10 nucleotides agree with TRBD2. The CDR3 loop spans 15 amino acids. The junction had 4 bases not matched to a gene; V was cut back by 4 bases and J by 2 bases. The germline CDR1 and CDR2 sequences are SGHVS and FNYEAQ. The CDR3 loop reads CASSSSGSPQETQYF. In nucleotides, the CDR3 is TGTGCCAGCAGCTCTAGCGGGAGCCCTCAAGAGACCCAGTACTTC.

The table lists this clonotype with a few counts. V gene TRBV10-3 combines with J gene TRBJ1-5, with D unclear. Germline CDR1 and CDR2: ENHRY and SYGVKD. The CDR3 loop spans 13 amino acids. Trimming cost V 4 bases and J 2 bases, with 6 bases left between them. The CDR3 bases are TGTGCCATCAGTGTGGCAGGCAATCAGCCCCAGCATTTT. Residues: CAISVAGNQPQHF.

This clonotype was observed a handful of times. The chain recombines TRBV7-6 with TRBJ1-6; no clear D gene. V lost 2 bases and J lost 3, with 8 bases in between. The CDR3 contains 15 residues. CDR1 is SGHVS, CDR2 FNYEAQ, per germline. In nucleotides, the CDR3 is TGTGCCAGCAGCTTACTGAACAACTATAATTCACCCCTCCACTTT. Amino acid sequence: CASSLLNNYNSPLHF.

The chain couples TRBV11-2 to TRBJ2-5; D may correspond to TRBD1 or TRBD2 (6 bases each). The V end lost 1 base, the J end lost 8 bases, and 20 bases lay between the germline ends. The CDR3 extends over 16 amino acids. Germline CDR1 SGHAT, CDR2 FQNNGV. CDR3 sequence (DNA): TGTGCCAGCAGCTTAGCCCGGGGGCTACCGACAGATACCCAGTACTTC. Translation gives CASSLARGLPTDTQYF.

The chain joins TRBV6-1 to TRBJ2-7; 9 bases align to TRBD1. CDR1 MNHNS and CDR2 SASEGT come from the germline V gene. The CDR3 has 14 amino acids. The DNA for the CDR3 is TGTGCAGCTAACCGGGACAGGGCCTCCTACGAGCAGTACTTC. Protein product: CAANRDRASYEQYF.